A single sample is the source of the 19 T cell receptor beta chains below, sequenced in a study of post-analysis software for immune sequencing data. These receptors lack a known antigen. cDNA libraries for TCR beta contained unique molecular identifiers. A single record per CDR3 protein comes from TCRdb applying MiXCR to the PCR reads. The sample holds hundreds of thousands of distinct CDR3 sequences, about 27% seen once. Notes on the study in general: TRBV segments more frequent in patients than in controls numbered five and included TRBV5-6, TRBV5-1 and TRBV20-1.

The source material was blood. The receptors here all came from a girl aged 5 to 17 with multiple sclerosis.

In its sample, this clonotype was seen a few times. This sequence joins TRBV4-1 and TRBJ1-2, with D unresolved. Between the trimmed V and J ends, which lost 3 bases and 4 bases, there was a span of 18 bases. There are 16 residues in the CDR3. Germline V lookup: CDR1 MGHRA, CDR2 YSYEKL. The CDR3 nucleotides are TGCGCCAGCAGCCACACAACCGAAAGTTGGGGCTATGGCTACACCTTC. Its translation is CASSHTTESWGYGYTF.

This clonotype showed up just a few times. The chain employs TRBV7-2 and TRBJ2-1, with D perhaps matching TRBD2 (6 bases). CDR3 length: 17 amino acids. Per the germline V gene, CDR1 is SGHTA and CDR2 is FQGNSA. The germline V and J ends were trimmed by 5 bases and 9 bases, with 26 bases remaining between them. Here the CDR3 DNA reads TGTGCCAGCAGCCTCCTGCGGCGGGGTATCCCCTTGGTTGAGCAGTTCTTC. Translating gives CASSLLRRGIPLVEQFF.

As to this clonotype: A read error may account for a junction end that differs from germline. This chain uses TRBV7-2 with TRBJ2-3; the match to TRBD1 covers 9 bases. The CDR3 consists of 15 residues. CDR1 and CDR2 (germline): SGHTA, FQGNSA. CDR3 bases: TGTGCCAGCAGCTCACAGGGGGCCGGCACAGATACACAGTATTTT. This translates into CASSSQGAGTDTQYF.

This clonotype was counted a few times. This chain uses TRBV6-5 with TRBJ2-7; 9 bases are a match to TRBD2. Germline CDR1 MNHEY, CDR2 SVGAGI. The CDR3 has 15 residues. J was trimmed by 7 bases and V by 6 bases; bases with no gene match: 13. This CDR3 is CASRVTAGGPGEQYF. DNA of the CDR3: TGTGCCAGCAGGGTCACGGCGGGAGGGCCAGGGGAGCAGTACTTC.

The chain couples TRBV7-9 to TRBJ1-5; D is possibly TRBD1 (6 bases). The CDR3 is made up of 13 amino acids. Germline V lookup: CDR1 SEHNR, CDR2 FQNEAQ (reference sequence). Trimming pared 5 bases from V and 7 bases from J, leaving 12 bases between. DNA of the CDR3: TGTGCCAGCAGCGGTAGGGGGGCCCAGCCCCAGCATTTT. Its protein is CASSGRGAQPQHF. The full variable domain, its missing parts supplied by reference TRBV7-9 and TRBJ1-5, is DTGVSQNPRHKITKRGQNVTFRCDPISEHNRLYWYRQTLGQGPEFLTYFQNEAQLEKSRLLSDRFSAERPKGSFSTLEIQRTEQGDSAMYLCASSGRGAQPQHFGDGTRLSIL.

V and J are TRBV20-1 and TRBJ2-3; 7 nucleotides agree with TRBD2. Germline V gene data show CDR1 as DFQATT and CDR2 as SNEGSKA (reference sequence). The CDR3 has 15 residues. V shed 0 bases, J shed 2 bases, and the junction held 5 bases outside the gene matches. The CDR3 reads CSARDPRDYTDTQYF. In DNA, the CDR3 is TGCAGTGCTAGAGATCCACGGGACTACACAGATACGCAGTATTTT.

The chain uses TRBV6-2 or TRBV6-3 and TRBJ1-5, with D possibly being TRBD1 (6 bases). Germline values: CDR1 MNHEY, CDR2 SVGEGT. The CDR3 loop spans 14 amino acids. V lost 8 bases and J lost 1, with 12 bases in between. The CDR3 DNA reads as TGTGCCAGCTGGGGGGGGGGCAGCAATCAGCCCCAGCATTTT. Its translation: CASWGGGSNQPQHF.

The chain couples TRBV9 to TRBJ2-3, with 8 bases aligning to TRBD2. The germline V gene encodes CDR1 SGDLS and CDR2 YYNGEE. Germline trimming cut 0 bases from V and 3 bases from J; bases unmatched to any gene: 9. The CDR3 contains 17 residues. CDR3 DNA sequence: TGTGCCAGCAGCGTAGGTAATAGCGGGATATTTACAGATACGCAGTATTTT. Protein sequence: CASSVGNSGIFTDTQYF.

This clonotype was detected only a few times. The CDR3 loop reads CASSQVRGGWYGYTF. Written as DNA, the CDR3 is TGCGCCAGCAGCCAAGTGCGGGGAGGATGGTATGGCTACACCTTC. V gene TRBV4-1 combines with J gene TRBJ1-2; unclear D gene. CDR1 MGHRA and CDR2 YSYEKL come from the germline V gene. The CDR3 consists of 15 residues. V was shortened by 1 base and J by 5 bases, with 14 bases between the two germline ends.

This clonotype was observed a few times. The chain employs TRBV7-8 and TRBJ2-5; TRBD2 is a possible D gene (5 bases). Trimming stripped 5 bases from V and 0 bases from J, with 13 bases between. This CDR3 has 15 amino acids. Germline CDR1 and CDR2: SGHVS and FQNEAQ. The CDR3, as DNA: TGTGCCAGCAGCCCTAGGTCGGGGTACCAAGAGACCCAGTACTTC. This codes for CASSPRSGYQETQYF.

There are a few counts of this clonotype. This chain links TRBV7-9 with TRBJ1-1; tentatively, D is TRBD1 (5 bases). Germline CDR1 reads SEHNR; CDR2 reads FQNEAQ (reference sequence). Trimming left V 9 bases short and J 1 base short, with 12 bases between. This CDR3 is 13 amino acids long. The CDR3 here is CASTGPSNTEAFF. The CDR3 DNA sequence: TGTGCCAGTACGGGACCATCGAACACTGAAGCTTTCTTT.

This clonotype appeared a single time. V usage is TRBV10-3 and J usage is TRBJ1-1; D is unclear. The ends were cut back, 7 bases at V and 3 bases at J, with 15 bases in the middle. This CDR3 has 14 residues. The V gene's germline CDR1 is ENHRY and CDR2 SYGVKD. The CDR3 DNA reads TGTGCCATCACCTTCGGAGGAGCGGACACTGAAGCTTTCTTT. Amino acid sequence: CAITFGGADTEAFF.

The rearrangement joins TRBV7-9 to TRBJ2-1; D ambiguous. Trimming removed 8 bases from V and 5 bases from J, with 13 bases in between. The CDR3 consists of 13 residues. Germline V gene data show CDR1 as SEHNR and CDR2 as FQNEAQ (reference sequence). CDR3 coding DNA: TGTGCCAGCGGTTTCGGGTCCGACAATGAGCAGTTCTTC. Translating gives CASGFGSDNEQFF.

This clonotype was seen ten or more times. V usage is TRBV29-1 and J usage is TRBJ2-7; 7 positions match TRBD1. V gave up 6 bases and J gave up 3 bases; unmatched junction bases: 2. Per the germline V gene, CDR1 is SQVTM and CDR2 is ANQGSEA. CDR3 length: 11 amino acids. The CDR3 DNA reads TGCAGCGTGACAGGGTTCTACGAGCAGTACTTC. Residues: CSVTGFYEQYF.

The chain uses TRBV20-1 and TRBJ2-1, with 9 bases identical to TRBD1. Germline CDR1 is DFQATT and CDR2 is SNEGSKA (reference sequence). CDR3 length: 22 residues. J was trimmed by 0 bases and V by 1 base; bases with no gene match: 22. CDR3 residues: CSARGDRVFRPSGYSSYNEQFF. The CDR3 DNA reads TGCAGTGCTAGAGGGGACAGGGTATTTAGGCCTAGCGGTTATAGCTCCTACAATGAGCAGTTCTTC.

The chain carries TRBV5-1 and TRBJ1-2, with D possibly matching TRBD1 (6 bases). The CDR3 sequence is 15 residues long. Germline V gives CDR1 SGHRS, CDR2 YFSETQ. V lost 0 bases and J 4 bases, leaving 13 bases between the germline ends. The CDR3: CASSLETGTPYGYTF. CDR3 DNA sequence: TGCGCCAGCAGCTTGGAAACCGGGACACCCTATGGCTACACCTTC.

This clonotype was detected once. Being one base from a much bigger clone, this may be a read error. This rearrangement joins TRBV5-5 to TRBJ2-3; 10 nucleotides line up with TRBD2. The germline CDR1 and CDR2 sequences are SGHKS and YYEKEE (reference sequence). The CDR3 loop spans 14 amino acids. The CDR3 bases are TGTGCCATCAGCTTTGGACTAGCGGCAGATACGCAGTATTTT. Translating gives CAISFGLAADTQYF. Based on the CDR3 plus reference TRBV5-5 and TRBJ2-3, the full variable domain is DAGVTQSPTHLIKTRGQQVTLRCSPISGHKSVSWYQQVLGQGPQFIFQYYEKEERGRGNFPDRFSARQFPNYSSELNVNALLLGDSALYLCAISFGLAADTQYFGPGTRLTVL.

This clonotype was seen only a few times. The chain is built from TRBV6-1 and TRBJ1-5; 8 bases are shared with TRBD1. The trim removed 6 bases at V and 6 bases at J, leaving 10 bases unmatched. There are 15 residues in the CDR3. Germline V gene sequence: CDR1 MNHNS, CDR2 SASEGT. CDR3 amino acids: CASSRGQGAVQPQHF. Here the CDR3 DNA reads TGTGCCAGCAGCCGCGGCCAGGGGGCAGTTCAGCCCCAGCATTTT.

This clonotype has only a few counts. The chain joins TRBV13 to TRBJ2-7, with TRBD2 matching 12 bases. With 2 bases clipped from V and 5 bases from J, the junction kept 7 bases outside the gene matches. This CDR3 has 16 amino acids. Germline CDR1 reads PRHDT; CDR2 reads FYEKMQ (reference sequence). The CDR3 DNA sequence: TGTGCCAGCAGCTTATCAACGACTAGCGGGAGCCACGAGCAGTACTTC. Protein product: CASSLSTTSGSHEQYF.